These 4 T cell receptor beta chains share one sample of origin, sequenced in a study of blood T cell repertoires in COVID-19. The assay was immunoSEQ multiplex PCR, and TCRdb's table has in-frame clones only and misses some. The sample shows some 200,000 clones, roughly 80% of them seen only once. Sequencing was carried out using peripheral blood. The origin of the receptors is a woman aged 40 to 49 with acute or convalescent COVID-19.

This chain connects TRBV7-2 to TRBJ2-5; D possibly corresponds to TRBD2 (7 bases). Germline V gene sequence: CDR1 SGHTA, CDR2 FQGNSA. V gave up 0 bases and J gave up 10 bases, with 15 bases separating them. The length of the CDR3 is 14 residues. The CDR3 DNA sequence: TGTGCCAGCAGCTTAGCGCGGGGGCTAGAGGGCCAGTACTTC. It yields the protein CASSLARGLEGQYF.

This clone was recorded once. V and J are TRBV28 and TRBJ2-7, with D tentatively TRBD1 (6 bases). Between the trimmed V and J ends, which lost 3 bases and 2 bases, there was a span of 17 bases. Germline V gene data show CDR1 as MDHEN and CDR2 as SYDVKM. CDR3 size: 16 residues. The CDR3 sequence is CASSFALLTGTYEQYF. In DNA form, the CDR3 reads TGTGCCAGCAGTTTCGCCCTATTGACAGGCACCTACGAGCAGTACTTC. Filled out from reference TRBV28 and TRBJ2-7, the complete variable domain reads DVKVTQSSRYLVKRTGEKVFLECVQDMDHENMFWYRQDPGLGLRLIYFSYDVKMKEKGDIPEGYSVSREKKERFSLILESASTNQTSMYLCASSFALLTGTYEQYFGPGTRLTVT.

This clone was seen a handful of times. The chain has TRBV28 and TRBJ1-4; 7 bases fit TRBD1. The length of the CDR3 is 15 residues. The V and J ends lost 6 bases and 4 bases, in that order; junction bases with no gene match: 8. Looked up from germline, CDR1 is MDHEN and CDR2 is SYDVKM. The CDR3 region has the DNA TGTGCCAGCAGCAGGTCCGGGACAGATAATGAAAAACTGTTTTTT. This sequence encodes CASSRSGTDNEKLFF.

J is TRBJ1-1 and V is TRBV14; D is undetermined. Trimming stripped 1 base from V and 0 bases from J, with 12 bases between. Germline V gene lookup returns CDR1 SGHDN and CDR2 FVKESK. This CDR3 has 16 amino acids. The CDR3 loop reads CASSQAFTALNTEAFF. The CDR3 DNA reads TGTGCCAGCAGCCAAGCATTTACAGCTTTGAACACTGAAGCTTTCTTT.